This is a list of T cell receptor beta chains from one sample in a study of spatial heterogeneity in lung cancer. TCRdb fed the 5' RACE reads into MiXCR, producing one record per CDR3 protein. This table holds some 41,000 distinct CDR3 sequences, around 7% found once. The source material was PBMCs, sampled at surgery. Source of these receptors: a female donor with early-stage non-small cell lung cancer. Both conserved end residues are part of each CDR3. The D gene is left open where the match is weak. Clone size is given for some rows only: seen once, a few or many times, or a class if the clone is expanded.

V gene: TRBV12-3/TRBV12-4
clone size: many
J gene: TRBJ2-3
D gene: NA
CDR3 DNA: TGTGCCAGCAGTTTAGCGGCCACAGATACGCAGTATTTT
CDR3 protein: CASSLAATDTQYF

V gene: TRBV20-1
clone size: few
J gene: TRBJ1-2
D gene: NA
CDR3 DNA: TGCAGTGCTAGAGAGCAGGGGCTCGACTATGGCTACACCTTC
CDR3 protein: CSAREQGLDYGYTF

V gene: TRBV21-1
clone size: NA
J gene: TRBJ1-2
D gene: NA
CDR3 DNA: TGTGCCAGCAGCGTGGGGACAGAGGATGGCCTATATGGCTACACCTTC
CDR3 protein: CASSVGTEDGLYGYTF

V gene: TRBV29-1
clone size: NA
J gene: TRBJ2-7
D gene: TRBD2
CDR3 DNA: TGCAGCACCCGGACTAGTATATACGAGCAGTACTTC
CDR3 protein: CSTRTSIYEQYF

V gene: TRBV29-1
clone size: many
J gene: TRBJ1-1
D gene: NA
CDR3 DNA: TGCAGCGCCGTCCGTAGGAACACTGAAGCTTTCTTT
CDR3 protein: CSAVRRNTEAFF

V gene: TRBV7-3
clone size: few
J gene: TRBJ1-3
D gene: TRBD1
CDR3 DNA: TGTGCCAGCAGCTTAACGGGACAGGGGTCAGGAAACACCATATATTTT
CDR3 protein: CASSLTGQGSGNTIYF

V gene: TRBV20-1
clone size: many
J gene: TRBJ2-7
D gene: NA
CDR3 DNA: TGCAGTGCTAGAAAAGTTCCCATGTACGAGCAGTACTTC
CDR3 protein: CSARKVPMYEQYF

V gene: TRBV3-1
clone size: few
J gene: TRBJ2-5
D gene: NA
CDR3 DNA: TGTGCCAGCAGCCAAGATGGAAACAGACAAGAGACCCAGTACTTC
CDR3 protein: CASSQDGNRQETQYF

V gene: TRBV14
clone size: NA
J gene: TRBJ1-2
D gene: NA
CDR3 DNA: TGTGCCAGCAGCCAAGAAGAAGGATATGGCTACACCTTC
CDR3 protein: CASSQEEGYGYTF

V gene: TRBV30
clone size: few
J gene: TRBJ1-4
D gene: NA
CDR3 DNA: TGTGCCTGGTTCCAGGGGCCAACTAATGAAAAACTGTTTTTT
CDR3 protein: CAWFQGPTNEKLFF

V gene: TRBV12-5
clone size: few
J gene: TRBJ2-3
D gene: NA
CDR3 DNA: TGTGCTAGTGGCCAAAGGGCAGATACGCAGTATTTT
CDR3 protein: CASGQRADTQYF

V gene: TRBV3-1
clone size: many
J gene: TRBJ1-4
D gene: NA
CDR3 DNA: TGTGCCAGCAGCCAAGCCCCGGGTCGGGCAGGGGCTGATGAAAAACTGTTTTTT
CDR3 protein: CASSQAPGRAGADEKLFF

V gene: TRBV9
clone size: few
J gene: TRBJ2-3
D gene: NA
CDR3 DNA: TGTGCCAGCAGCGTCACCCCCAGCCCAGGCGCGCAGTATTTT
CDR3 protein: CASSVTPSPGAQYF

V gene: TRBV5-1
clone size: many
J gene: TRBJ1-3
D gene: NA
CDR3 DNA: TGCGCCAGCAGCTTTGGGAACCTCCCTGGAAACACCATATATTTT
CDR3 protein: CASSFGNLPGNTIYF

V gene: TRBV6-6
clone size: many
J gene: TRBJ2-7
D gene: TRBD1
CDR3 DNA: TGTGCCAGCAGTTACTCGACAGGGGGCGAGAACGAGCAGTACTTC
CDR3 protein: CASSYSTGGENEQYF

V gene: TRBV10-3
clone size: NA
J gene: TRBJ1-4
D gene: NA
CDR3 DNA: TGTGCCATCAGTGCGGAATCCGGGGGCGAAAAACTGTTTTTT
CDR3 protein: CAISAESGGEKLFF

V gene: TRBV12-5
clone size: NA
J gene: TRBJ2-7
D gene: NA
CDR3 DNA: TGTGCTAGTGGTTCCCGGGCCGAGCAGTACTTC
CDR3 protein: CASGSRAEQYF

V gene: TRBV18
clone size: many
J gene: TRBJ1-2
D gene: NA
CDR3 DNA: TGTGCCAGCTCACCTGGCGGAATGGATGGCTACACCTTC
CDR3 protein: CASSPGGMDGYTF

V gene: TRBV12-3/TRBV12-4
clone size: NA
J gene: TRBJ1-5
D gene: NA
CDR3 DNA: TGTGCCAGCAGTTTAGGCAGGGGTGGCAATCAGCCCCAGCATTTT
CDR3 protein: CASSLGRGGNQPQHF

V gene: TRBV20-1
clone size: few
J gene: TRBJ1-2
D gene: NA
CDR3 DNA: TGCAGTGCGGACCGGGCCCCGGGGGGCTACACCTTC
CDR3 protein: CSADRAPGGYTF

V gene: TRBV20-1
clone size: many
J gene: TRBJ1-5
D gene: TRBD1
CDR3 DNA: TGCAGTGCGAGACGGACAGGGACTTATAGCAATCAGCCCCAGCATTTT
CDR3 protein: CSARRTGTYSNQPQHF

V gene: TRBV6-5
clone size: many
J gene: TRBJ2-6
D gene: NA
CDR3 DNA: TGTGCCAGCAGTTATTATCAGGGGTCGAGCTCTGGGGCCAACGTCCTGACTTTC
CDR3 protein: CASSYYQGSSSGANVLTF

V gene: TRBV3-1
clone size: many
J gene: TRBJ2-3
D gene: TRBD2
CDR3 DNA: TGTGCCAGCAGCCAGCTAGCGGCGTATAGCACAGATACGCAGTATTTT
CDR3 protein: CASSQLAAYSTDTQYF

V gene: TRBV11-2
clone size: few
J gene: TRBJ2-3
D gene: TRBD1
CDR3 DNA: TGTGCCAGCAGCCGTACCGGGACAGGGGACGATACGCAGTATTTT
CDR3 protein: CASSRTGTGDDTQYF

V gene: TRBV12-3/TRBV12-4
clone size: many
J gene: TRBJ1-6
D gene: NA
CDR3 DNA: TGTGCCAGCAGTTTAGCACCCCGGTCCCTCCACTTT
CDR3 protein: CASSLAPRSLHF

V gene: TRBV20-1
clone size: many
J gene: TRBJ1-1
D gene: NA
CDR3 DNA: TGCAGTGCTAGATGGGGGGGGATGAGGACTGAAGCTTTCTTT
CDR3 protein: CSARWGGMRTEAFF

V gene: TRBV6-4
clone size: many
J gene: TRBJ2-3
D gene: TRBD1
CDR3 DNA: TGTGCCAGCAGTGATCCTGGACAGGGGGACACAGATACGCAGTATTTT
CDR3 protein: CASSDPGQGDTDTQYF